The text below deals with one T cell receptor beta chain. Study processing details: Scientists estimated how many nucleated cells there were by amplifying reference gene primers. Generated by immunoSEQ multiplex PCR, the TCRdb table keeps only in-frame clones and is missing some. V and J calls and clone size follow that table, whereas D and trimming were derived from the DNA. The data hold tens of thousands of clones, with 80% to 90% observed a single time. This CDR3 is built from 18 residues. V shed 7 bases and J shed 2 bases, with 26 bases lying between them. Looked up from germline, CDR1 is LNHDA and CDR2 is SQIVND (reference sequence). These data are taken from a study of blood T cell repertoires in COVID-19. Study at large: Acute and convalescent COVID-19 specimens originated in the United States, Italy and Spain. T cells, B-cell-depleted T cells, or PBMCs supplied cDNA or gDNA.

The TCR was taken from a human donor in a cohort sampled during active COVID-19. Material: peripheral blood. V is TRBV19 and J is TRBJ2-5; TRBD1 might be the D (5 bases). CDR3 DNA: TGTGCCAGTACCAAAAAGGCCCCAGGGTGGACGTTTCAAGAGACCCAGTACTTC. Amino acids: CASTKKAPGWTFQETQYF.